This entry lists 32 T cell receptor beta chains sequenced from one sample in a study of radiotherapy plus CTLA-4 blockade in lung cancer (dated by TCRdb to the late 2010s). Receptor amplification or capture employed the immunoSEQ multiplex PCR assay. In its TCRdb copy, this immuneACCESS table keeps in-frame sequences only and misses some clones. Where compared with another copy, unresolved V genes explain less than half of these, and the others have no known cause. The sample has some 87,000 clones on record, over 80% of them singletons. Approximately 15% of the sample goes to the ten largest clones. This sample comprised peripheral blood, obtained from a patient treated with radiotherapy plus ipilimumab. These receptors came from a human donor with non-small cell lung cancer that progressed on radiotherapy plus ipilimumab.

The genes are TRBV4-2 and TRBJ2-3; 12 bases match TRBD2. CDR3 length: 18 residues. Germline V gene data show CDR1 as LGHNA and CDR2 as YNFKEQ. Trimming took 1 base from V and 4 from J; bases not matched to a gene: 9. CDR3 loop: CASSQGRLAGGGPDTQYF. The DNA of the CDR3 is TGTGCCAGCAGCCAAGGTCGGCTAGCGGGAGGGGGCCCAGATACGCAGTATTTT.

In its sample, this clone was seen once. This CDR3 reads CAWASPLNTEAFF. The CDR3 nucleotides are TGTGCCTGGGCTTCACCCTTGAACACTGAAGCTTTCTTT. V gene TRBV30 combines with J gene TRBJ1-1; D gene unclear. Germline-derived CDR1 and CDR2 are GTSNPN and SVGIG (reference sequence). Trimming took off 5 bases at V and 0 bases at J, with 10 bases between the two ends. The CDR3 totals 13 residues.

The CDR3 coding sequence is TGTGCCAGCAGCCCCCGGGCCGAGATGAACACTGAAGCTTTCTTT. It specifies CASSPRAEMNTEAFF. This sequence joins TRBV9 and TRBJ1-1; D not resolved. The length of the CDR3 is 15 residues. The V gene lost 4 bases and the J gene lost 0 bases, with 13 bases spanning the gap. CDR1 is SGDLS and CDR2 is YYNGEE in the germline V gene.

This clone was picked up one time. V is TRBV2 and J is TRBJ2-6, with TRBD1 as a possible D gene (5 bases). Trimming took off 4 bases at V and 7 bases at J, with 14 bases between the two ends. CDR1 SNHLY and CDR2 FYNNEI come from the germline V gene. The CDR3 has 15 residues. The CDR3 protein is CASSVKGPDANVLTF. CDR3 nucleotide sequence: TGTGCCAGCAGTGTTAAGGGGCCTGATGCCAACGTCCTGACTTTC.

V and J are TRBV7-3 and TRBJ2-2; the D is unclear. Per the germline V gene, CDR1 is SGHTA and CDR2 is FQGTGA. The germline V and J ends were trimmed by 6 bases and 5 bases, with 16 bases remaining between them. The CDR3 covers 15 residues. The CDR3 DNA follows: TGTGCCAGCAGATCCACCCTATCCGGGACCGGGGAGCTGTTTTTT. It yields the protein CASRSTLSGTGELFF.

The rearrangement links TRBV5-6 to TRBJ2-7, with 9 bases lining up with TRBD1. CDR1 is SGHDT and CDR2 is YYEEEE in the germline V gene. CDR3 length equals 13 residues. V shed 5 bases, J shed 6 bases, and the junction held 6 bases outside the gene matches. The chain's CDR3 is CASRPGQGFEQYF. CDR3 DNA: TGTGCCAGCAGGCCGGGACAGGGTTTCGAGCAGTACTTC.

The rearrangement uses TRBV18 and TRBJ2-7; unclear D gene. The length of the CDR3 is 13 residues. V lost 6 bases and J 1 base, leaving 10 bases between the germline ends. The germline V gene has CDR1 KGHSH and CDR2 LQKENI. This chain's CDR3 is CASSGQNSYEQYF. The CDR3 DNA follows: TGTGCCAGCTCTGGCCAAAATTCCTACGAGCAGTACTTC.

This clone rates as medium-sized. The gene calls are TRBV19 and TRBJ2-7, with 7 bases lining up with TRBD2. Germline V gives CDR1 LNHDA, CDR2 SQIVND (reference sequence). The CDR3 covers 17 residues. The ends lost 0 bases at V and 0 bases at J; junction bases unmatched: 8. CDR3 region: CASSIDGSGASSYEQYF. CDR3 nucleotide sequence: TGTGCCAGTAGTATAGATGGGAGCGGGGCTAGCTCCTACGAGCAGTACTTC.

The chain carries TRBV5-6 and TRBJ2-2; either TRBD1 or TRBD2 may supply D (6 bases each). This CDR3 is built from 16 residues. With 3 bases removed from V and 0 bases from J, the gap between germline ends came to 12 bases. CDR1 is SGHDT, CDR2 YYEEEE, per germline. The CDR3 sequence: CASSWRGTSNTGELFF. The DNA of the CDR3 is TGTGCCAGCAGCTGGAGGGGGACTTCGAACACCGGGGAGCTGTTTTTT.

The V call is TRBV29-1, the J call TRBJ2-3, with D perhaps assigned TRBD1 or TRBD2 (5 bases each). This CDR3 comprises 14 residues. Germline loops: CDR1 SQVTM, CDR2 ANQGSEA. The V end was cut by 6 bases, the J end by 0 bases, with 13 bases between. The CDR3 spells CSVERGDSTDTQYF. CDR3 coding DNA: TGCAGCGTAGAAAGAGGGGACAGCACAGATACGCAGTATTTT.

The chain uses TRBV6-1 and TRBJ1-2; 7 bases line up with TRBD1. The V gene end was trimmed by 4 bases and the J gene end by 3 bases; junction bases not matched to a gene: 5. This CDR3 region has 14 residues. The germline gives CDR1 MNHNS, CDR2 SASEGT. DNA for the CDR3: TGTGCCAGCAGTGTGACAGGGTTTGACTATGGCTACACCTTC. Translating gives CASSVTGFDYGYTF.

The sample holds a few counts of this clone. The chain combines TRBV2 with TRBJ1-1; 7 bases line up with TRBD1. CDR3 length: 15 residues. Per germline, CDR1 SNHLY and CDR2 FYNNEI. V trimming: 4 bases; J trimming: 5 bases; junction bases outside the gene matches: 10. Here the CDR3 DNA reads TGTGCCAGCAGTGGAGGGGGCGCACTGAGTACTGAAGCTTTCTTT. The encoded protein is CASSGGGALSTEAFF.

Only a few counts were recorded for this clone. The chain uses TRBV5-6 and TRBJ2-7, with 7 bases that match TRBD2. Unmatched junction bases numbered 14, after V lost 7 bases and J lost 4 bases. Per germline, CDR1 SGHDT and CDR2 YYEEEE. The CDR3 sequence is 15 residues long. Here the CDR3 reads CASGTARLARYEQYF. In DNA, the CDR3 is TGTGCCAGCGGAACCGCAAGACTAGCTCGGTACGAGCAGTACTTC.

This chain uses TRBV30 with TRBJ2-5; D perhaps matches TRBD1 (5 bases). V lost 4 bases, J lost 4 bases, and 16 bases lay in between. The CDR3 has 14 amino acids. Per germline, CDR1 GTSNPN and CDR2 SVGIG (reference sequence). The DNA of the CDR3 is TGTGCCTGGACCCGGCAGGGTATATTAGAGACCCAGTACTTC. It specifies CAWTRQGILETQYF.

The V gene is TRBV18, the J gene TRBJ1-1; D gene unclear. The V and J ends lost 6 bases and 1 base respectively, with 3 bases between them. The CDR3 contains 11 residues. CDR1 and CDR2 (germline): KGHSH, LQKENI. CDR3 loop: CASSTNTEAFF. CDR3 nucleotide sequence: TGTGCCAGCTCGACGAACACTGAAGCTTTCTTT.

V is TRBV6-5 and J is TRBJ2-7, with TRBD2 matching over 11 bases. The CDR3 spans 15 residues. With V trimmed by 6 bases and J by 5 bases, 9 bases remained unmatched. Germline assignment: CDR1 MNHEY and CDR2 SVGAGI. CDR3 in DNA: TGTGCCAGCAGCATCACTAGCGGGAGTAACCACGAGCAGTACTTC. It is translated as CASSITSGSNHEQYF.

The CDR3 region has the DNA TGTGCCAGCAGCCATGGGACCGAGTATAACTATGGCTACACCTTC. It codes for CASSHGTEYNYGYTF. The rearrangement links TRBV5-4 to TRBJ1-2; D is perhaps TRBD1 (5 bases). V was cut by 4 bases and J by 1 base, with 14 bases left in between. Germline CDR1 and CDR2: SGHNT and YYREEE (reference sequence). The CDR3 sequence is 15 residues long. Drawing the rest from reference TRBV5-4 and TRBJ1-2, the complete variable domain is ETGVTQSPTHLIKTRGQQVTLRCSSQSGHNTVSWYQQALGQGPQFIFQYYREEENGRGNFPPRFSGLQFPNYSSELNVNALELDDSALYLCASSHGTEYNYGYTFGSGTRLTVV.

This clone showed up just once. This sequence joins TRBV7-9 and TRBJ1-5, with 7 bases lining up with TRBD1. Germline CDR1 reads SEHNR; CDR2 reads FQNEAQ (reference sequence). Trimming took 0 bases from V and 2 from J; bases not matched to a gene: 4. The CDR3 length is 16 residues. The CDR3 DNA is TGTGCCAGCAGCTTAGCTGCAGGGGGTGGCAATCAGCCCCAGCATTTT. Protein product: CASSLAAGGGNQPQHF.

This sequence joins TRBV9 and TRBJ1-2; D remains unclear. The CDR3 has 11 amino acids. The germline CDR1 and CDR2 sequences are SGDLS and YYNGEE. The V gene lost 3 bases and the J gene lost 4 bases, with 4 bases spanning the gap. CDR3 DNA: TGTGCCAGCAGCGGAACCTATGGCTACACCTTC. This sequence encodes CASSGTYGYTF.

The genes are TRBV30 and TRBJ2-1; D may correspond to TRBD1 or TRBD2 (5 bases each). The CDR3 is 16 residues long. CDR1 is GTSNPN and CDR2 is SVGIG in the germline V gene (reference sequence). Trimming took off 0 bases at V and 7 bases at J, with 19 bases between the two ends. The CDR3 region has the DNA TGTGCCTGGAGTGTACGGACGGGGCCGGGGTGGAATGAGCAGTTCTTC. Translation gives CAWSVRTGPGWNEQFF.

The V gene is TRBV7-3, the J gene TRBJ2-7, with D uncertain. Germline V gene lookup returns CDR1 SGHTA and CDR2 FQGTGA. The CDR3 covers 15 residues. Trimming cost V 5 bases and J 2 bases, with 16 bases left between them. CDR3 coding DNA: TGTGCCAGCAGCCCTTATCTCGGTGCGGCCTACGAGCAGTACTTC. Its protein product is CASSPYLGAAYEQYF.

The V and J genes are TRBV14 and TRBJ2-2; 8 bases align to TRBD1. Germline CDR1 reads SGHDN; CDR2 reads FVKESK. The CDR3 length is 13 residues. After removal of 5 bases from V and 7 bases from J, the junction contained 3 bases not matched to a gene. DNA of the CDR3: TGTGCCAGCAGCAGGACAGGGAACGGGGAGCTGTTTTTT. It specifies CASSRTGNGELFF.

The chain links TRBV30 to TRBJ2-7; 8 bases agree with TRBD2. V dropped 6 bases and J dropped 0; count of bases not matched to a gene: 7. From germline, CDR1 is GTSNPN and CDR2 SVGIG (reference sequence). The CDR3 has 14 residues. The CDR3, as DNA: TGTGCCTGCCCCCGGGGGGGAACCTCCTACGAGCAGTACTTC. Its protein is CACPRGGTSYEQYF.

This clone was detected a few times. The rearrangement uses TRBV27 and TRBJ2-2, with 7 bases fitting TRBD1. The germline V gene has CDR1 MNHEY and CDR2 SMNVEV (reference sequence). V was pared by 5 bases and J by 2 bases, with 8 bases of the junction left unmatched. The CDR3 spans 16 residues. CDR3 protein: CASSISDRTNTGELFF. The CDR3 DNA reads TGTGCCAGCAGTATTTCGGACAGGACTAACACCGGGGAGCTGTTTTTT.

The chain employs TRBV10-3 and TRBJ1-1, with D tentatively TRBD1 (5 bases). The V end lost 10 bases, the J end lost 1 base, and 13 bases lay between the germline ends. The CDR3 extends over 13 amino acids. Germline-derived CDR1 and CDR2 are ENHRY and SYGVKD. CDR3 coding DNA: TGTGCCACCTCAAGACAGTCGAACACTGAAGCTTTCTTT. Encoded protein: CATSRQSNTEAFF.

The V call is TRBV5-3, the J call TRBJ2-2, with 8 bases aligning to TRBD2. TRBV5-3 is an ORF; its function is uncertain. This CDR3 has 16 residues. V shed 1 base and J 5 bases; nucleotides not matched to a gene: 7. CDR3 residues: CARSLIGTSRTGELFF. CDR3 nucleotide sequence: TGTGCCAGAAGCTTGATTGGGACTAGTCGTACCGGGGAGCTGTTTTTT.

The chain couples TRBV5-1 to TRBJ2-2; D gene unclear. Per the germline V gene, CDR1 is SGHRS and CDR2 is YFSETQ. The V and J ends lost 1 base and 3 bases respectively, with 10 bases between them. The length of the CDR3 is 15 residues. CDR3 sequence reads: CASSLSAEYTGELFF. The CDR3 coding sequence is TGCGCCAGCAGCTTGTCCGCGGAGTACACCGGGGAGCTGTTTTTT.

The chain couples TRBV4-1 to TRBJ2-5; a weak D match, TRBD2 (7 bases). CDR1 is MGHRA and CDR2 is YSYEKL in the germline V gene. This CDR3 contains 15 residues. The V gene lost 1 base and the J gene lost 1 base, with 10 bases spanning the gap. The CDR3: CASSQVGGGQETQYF. The CDR3, as DNA: TGCGCCAGCAGCCAAGTGGGAGGGGGCCAAGAGACCCAGTACTTC.

This sequence joins TRBV6-1 and TRBJ1-2; no clear D. CDR3 length equals 13 residues. V lost 2 bases to trimming and J lost 8 bases, with 12 bases between them. Germline V gene data show CDR1 as MNHNS and CDR2 as SASEGT. CDR3 residues: CASSERVVGGYTF. DNA of the CDR3: TGTGCCAGCAGTGAAAGGGTGGTGGGCGGCTACACCTTC.

The CDR3: CASSLGSGKGYEQYF. The CDR3 coding sequence is TGTGCCAGCAGCTTGGGAAGCGGGAAGGGGTACGAGCAGTACTTC. This sequence joins TRBV5-4 and TRBJ2-7; TRBD2 aligns across 7 bases. CDR1 is SGHNT, CDR2 YYREEE, per germline (reference sequence). The CDR3 is 15 residues long. Germline trimming cut 0 bases from V and 4 bases from J; bases unmatched to any gene: 7.

This clone was counted a few times. The rearrangement links TRBV7-2 to TRBJ1-1, with TRBD1 as a possible D gene (5 bases). CDR3 length equals 18 residues. The V gene's germline CDR1 is SGHTA and CDR2 FQGNSA. V was trimmed by 5 bases and J by 5 bases, leaving 27 bases between them. CDR3 in amino acids: CASSPFRVPGGPGTEAFF. The CDR3, as DNA: TGTGCCAGCAGCCCCTTCCGCGTCCCGGGGGGTCCGGGGACTGAAGCTTTCTTT. The full variable domain, rest sourced from reference TRBV7-2 and TRBJ1-1, is GAGVSQSPSNKVTEKGKDVELRCDPISGHTALYWYRQSLGQGLEFLIYFQGNSAPDKSGLPSDRFSAERTGGSVSTLTIQRTQQEDSAVYLCASSPFRVPGGPGTEAFFGQGTRLTVV.

The chain carries TRBV28 and TRBJ2-7; 9 nucleotides match TRBD1. V lost 5 bases and J lost 7; bases outside the gene matches: 9. The CDR3 extends over 14 amino acids. Germline values: CDR1 MDHEN, CDR2 SYDVKM. The DNA for the CDR3 is TGTGCCAGCAGTATCTCCCACAGGGGGCATGAGCAGTACTTC. This sequence encodes CASSISHRGHEQYF.